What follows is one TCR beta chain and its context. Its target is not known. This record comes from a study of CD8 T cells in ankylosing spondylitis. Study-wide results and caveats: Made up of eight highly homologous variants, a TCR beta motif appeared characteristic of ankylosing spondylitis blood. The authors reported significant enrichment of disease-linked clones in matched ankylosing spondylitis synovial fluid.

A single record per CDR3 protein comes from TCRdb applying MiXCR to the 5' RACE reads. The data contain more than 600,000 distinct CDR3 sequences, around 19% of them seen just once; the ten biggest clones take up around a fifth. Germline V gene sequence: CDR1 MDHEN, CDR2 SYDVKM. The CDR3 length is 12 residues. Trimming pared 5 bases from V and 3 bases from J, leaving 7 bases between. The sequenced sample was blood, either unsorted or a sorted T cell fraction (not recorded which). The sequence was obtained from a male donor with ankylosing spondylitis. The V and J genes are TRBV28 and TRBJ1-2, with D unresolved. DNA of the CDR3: TGTGCCAGCAGTCCCCAACACTATGGCTACACCTTC. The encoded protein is CASSPQHYGYTF.